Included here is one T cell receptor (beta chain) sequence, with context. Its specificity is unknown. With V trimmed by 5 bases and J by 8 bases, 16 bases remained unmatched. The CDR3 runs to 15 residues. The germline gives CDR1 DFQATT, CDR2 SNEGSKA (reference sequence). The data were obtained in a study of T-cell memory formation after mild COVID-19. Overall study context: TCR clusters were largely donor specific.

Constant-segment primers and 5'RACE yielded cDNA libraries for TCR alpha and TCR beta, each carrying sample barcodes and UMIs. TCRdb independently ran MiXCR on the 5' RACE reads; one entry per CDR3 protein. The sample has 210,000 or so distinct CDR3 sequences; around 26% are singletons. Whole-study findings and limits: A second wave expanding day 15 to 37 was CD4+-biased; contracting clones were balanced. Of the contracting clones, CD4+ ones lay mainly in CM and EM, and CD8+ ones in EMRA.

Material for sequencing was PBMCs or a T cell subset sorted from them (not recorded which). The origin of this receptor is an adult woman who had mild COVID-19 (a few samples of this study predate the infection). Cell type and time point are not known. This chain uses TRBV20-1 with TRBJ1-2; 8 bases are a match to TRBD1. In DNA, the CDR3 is TGCAGTGCTCGCCCCCAAGGACAGGGCCGTGGAGGCTACACCTTC. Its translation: CSARPQGQGRGGYTF.